The text below deals with one T cell receptor beta chain. This clone was counted a single time. Its antigen is not yet known. No base quality information exists; no much larger clone differs at one position. The sample is drawn from a study of T cell changes during pregnancy in multiple sclerosis (dated by TCRdb to the late 2010s). Background on the whole study: The study looked at changes in the T cell repertoire across pregnancy in women with multiple sclerosis.

The protocol used for the library was the immunoSEQ multiplex PCR assay. TCRdb carries this immuneACCESS record with in-frame sequences only. Its versions omit some clonotypes, under half of them owing to an unresolved V gene in the studies checked, with the rest unexplained. The sample yields over 85,000 clones; 91% were counted once. The top ten hold 1.5% to 2% of the sample. The source material was peripheral blood, sampled after pregnancy. This sequence originates from a female donor in good health, enrolled as a control in a pregnancy study.

This receptor has the CDR3 CASTPQGWNNSPLHF. In nucleotide form, the sequence is TGTGCCAGTACCCCACAGGGGTGGAATAATTCACCCCTCCACTTT. The rearranged chain carries TRBV19 and TRBJ1-6, and 7 junction bases match TRBD1. Here V drops 7 bases and J drops 5 bases, and the junction holds 8 bases not matched to any gene. From the cysteine through the phenylalanine, the CDR3 covers 15 amino acids. CDR3 DNA is the only sequence kept; it has 45 bases, read in frame from the first base. Based on the germline V gene (reference sequence), the CDR1 and CDR2 sequences are LNHDA and SQIVND.